This TCR beta chain appears in the sequencing data of a study of blood T cell repertoires in COVID-19. Study background: COVID-19 samples from acute and convalescent phases originated in the United States, Italy and Spain. The analysed material was cDNA or gDNA that came from T cells, B-cell-depleted T cells, or PBMCs.

Under the authors' procedure: Reference gene primer amplification gave estimated nucleated cell counts. Clones were sequenced by immunoSEQ multiplex PCR, and TCRdb holds only the in-frame ones, with some missing. That table is the source of V, J and clone size, and D and trimming were worked out from the DNA. The profile shows around 100,000 clones, around 83% of them singletons. This CDR3 spans 16 amino acids. V lost 2 bases, J lost 4 bases, and 14 bases lay in between. Germline assignment: CDR1 SGHAT and CDR2 FQNNGV. This clonotype originated in a human donor in a cohort sampled during active COVID-19. The rearrangement joins TRBV11-2 to TRBJ2-2; tentatively, D is TRBD2 (5 bases). Sequencing input: peripheral blood. The CDR3: CASSLMTARGTGELFF. Here the CDR3 DNA reads TGTGCCAGCAGCTTAATGACCGCCCGGGGCACCGGGGAGCTGTTTTTT.